The 19 T cell receptor beta chains listed next were all sequenced from one sample in a study of blood T cells in healthy people across ages. For the second PCR, which ran for 7 to 11 cycles, a sample-barcoded 5' primer and a J-beta primer mix were used. TCRdb reprocessed the 5' RACE reads with MiXCR, giving one entry per CDR3 protein. The data show 1 million or so distinct CDR3 sequences, 35% to 50% seen once. The sample was blood. The receptors originated from a woman aged 60 to 75 in good health.

In this sample, this clonotype turned up a few times. The chain uses TRBV21-1 and TRBJ2-3; the table's D gene call, TRBD1, was not cross checked with the DNA. TRBV21-1 is noted as a pseudogene. The CDR3 runs to 16 residues. CDR3 loop: CASSPERGGETDTQYF. The CDR3 DNA reads as TGTGCCAGCAGCCCTGAGAGAGGGGGTGAAACAGATACGCAGTATTTT.

V and J are TRBV29-1 and TRBJ2-1; 7 bases map to TRBD2. With V trimmed by 8 bases and J by 8 bases, 9 bases remained unmatched. CDR1 and CDR2 from the germline V gene are SQVTM and ANQGSEA. The CDR3 is 12 residues long. CDR3 residues: CSLGLGAHEQFF. CDR3 DNA: TGCAGCCTAGGACTAGGTGCGCATGAGCAGTTCTTC.

This clonotype was seen only a few times. The genes are TRBV2 and TRBJ2-3; a possible D gene is TRBD2 (5 bases). The V gene's germline CDR1 is SNHLY and CDR2 FYNNEI. V was pared by 10 bases and J by 3 bases, with 17 bases between. There are 14 residues in the CDR3. The CDR3 bases are TGTGCCAAAGGAGAAAGCCGGGGAACAGATACGCAGTATTTT. It translates to CAKGESRGTDTQYF. Full variable domain (missing parts from reference TRBV2 and TRBJ2-3): EPEVTQTPSHQVTQMGQEVILRCVPISNHLYFYWYRQILGQKVEFLVSFYNNEISEKSEIFDDQFSVERPDGSNFTLKIRSTKLEDSAMYFCAKGESRGTDTQYFGPGTRLTVL.

The V and J genes are TRBV5-1 and TRBJ2-2; D may be TRBD1 (6 bases). The germline gives CDR1 SGHRS, CDR2 YFSETQ. The germline V and J ends were trimmed by 4 bases and 2 bases, with 9 bases remaining between them. The CDR3 runs to 14 residues. The CDR3 loop is CASSPGHNTGELFF. The CDR3 DNA sequence: TGCGCCAGCAGCCCGGGACACAACACCGGGGAGCTGTTTTTT.

The rearrangement uses TRBV23-1 and TRBJ2-2, with 8 positions matching TRBD1. TRBV23-1 is annotated as an ORF whose role is uncertain. The CDR3 is made up of 17 amino acids. With V trimmed by 0 bases and J by 3 bases, 6 bases remained unmatched. The CDR3 bases are TGCGCCAGCAGTCAATCGCCGACAGGGGCGGACACCGGGGAGCTGTTTTTT. Protein sequence: CASSQSPTGADTGELFF.

This clonotype has a count of ten or more. CDR3 amino acids: CSARSLSGALVYEQYF. The CDR3 DNA reads TGCAGTGCTAGATCCCTAAGCGGGGCCCTTGTCTACGAGCAGTACTTC. The chain combines TRBV20-1 with TRBJ2-7; 7 nucleotides align to TRBD2. The CDR3 runs to 16 residues. Per the germline V gene, CDR1 is DFQATT and CDR2 is SNEGSKA (reference sequence). V gave up 2 bases and J gave up 3 bases; unmatched junction bases: 13.

The genes are TRBV9 and TRBJ2-5; D gene uncertain. The J call is doubtful: the DNA matches TRBJ2-7 better. The CDR3 runs to 13 residues. CDR1 is SGDLS, CDR2 YYNGEE, per germline. DNA for the CDR3: TGTGCCAGCAGCGTAGATGGATGGGGCGAGCAGTACTTC. Protein: CASSVDGWGEQYF.

The chain recombines TRBV9 with TRBJ2-5; the D gene is possibly TRBD2 (8 bases). V was pared by 4 bases and J by 11 bases, with 27 bases between. This CDR3 contains 16 residues. CDR1 is SGDLS, CDR2 YYNGEE, per germline. The CDR3 bases are TGTGCCAGCAGCCCCCGGGAGGGGGCGATTTACAATGAGCAGTACTTC. It specifies CASSPREGAIYNEQYF.

This chain joins TRBV10-1 and TRBJ2-3; D perhaps matches TRBD2 (6 bases). Trimming cost V 3 bases and J 4 bases, with 11 bases left between them. The CDR3 runs to 14 residues. Germline V lookup: CDR1 WNHNN, CDR2 SYGVQD (reference sequence). CDR3 amino acids: CASSEGGTADTQYF. The CDR3 DNA reads TGCGCCAGCAGTGAAGGAGGGACGGCAGATACGCAGTATTTT.

This sequence joins TRBV7-2 and TRBJ1-4; D gene ambiguous. CDR3 length: 15 residues. Germline V gene sequence: CDR1 SGHTA, CDR2 FQGNSA. V was clipped by 3 bases and J by 3 bases, with 11 bases between them. This chain's CDR3 is CASSFSTGSNEKLFF. The CDR3 DNA sequence: TGTGCCAGCAGCTTCTCGACTGGCTCTAATGAAAAACTGTTTTTT.

This clonotype was seen a few times. The J gene is TRBJ2-5, the V gene TRBV6-5; 8 bases map to TRBD1. Losses at the gene ends were 8 bases for V and 4 bases for J; bases not matched to a gene: 15. The CDR3 covers 16 residues. The germline gives CDR1 MNHEY, CDR2 SVGAGI. The CDR3 reads CASRLGPWDRTETQYF. CDR3 bases: TGTGCCAGCCGACTAGGGCCTTGGGACAGGACAGAGACCCAGTACTTC.

The table lists this clonotype with a count of one. The chain couples TRBV10-3 to TRBJ2-5; 9 nucleotides match TRBD2. The end of the DNA fits TRBJ2-7 better, so the J call may be wrong. Germline assignment: CDR1 ENHRY and CDR2 SYGVKD. The CDR3 spans 12 residues. The CDR3 sequence: CAISGLADEQYF. CDR3 DNA: TGTGCCATCAGTGGACTAGCGGACGAGCAGTACTTC.

This clonotype was observed a single time. The chain carries TRBV24-1 and TRBJ2-5, with 7 bases identical to TRBD2. CDR1 is KGHDR and CDR2 is SFDVKD in the germline V gene. This CDR3 is 19 amino acids long. V lost 4 bases and J lost 1; bases outside the gene matches: 17. The CDR3 protein is CATSDPRVARGRGQETQYF. CDR3 DNA sequence: TGTGCCACCAGTGACCCCAGGGTGGCTAGAGGGAGGGGCCAAGAGACCCAGTACTTC.

The chain combines TRBV27 with TRBJ1-3, with D possibly being TRBD1 (6 bases). V lost 5 bases and J 0 bases, leaving 17 bases between the germline ends. CDR3 length equals 17 residues. CDR1 is MNHEY and CDR2 is SMNVEV in the germline V gene (reference sequence). In DNA, the CDR3 is TGTGCCAGCAGTAAGGACAGTGGAGCATCCTCTGGAAACACCATATATTTT. Translated, it gives CASSKDSGASSGNTIYF.

There are a few counts of this clonotype. The rearrangement joins TRBV9 to TRBJ2-3; tentatively, D is TRBD2 (5 bases). Trimming removed 4 bases at V and 6 bases at J, with 24 bases between. The CDR3 loop spans 17 amino acids. Germline V lookup: CDR1 SGDLS, CDR2 YYNGEE. Written as DNA, the CDR3 is TGTGCCAGCAGCCCAAAGTGGCGGAGCGGCGGAGCCGATACGCAGTATTTT. It codes for CASSPKWRSGGADTQYF.

This clonotype has just a few counts. This rearrangement joins TRBV20-1 to TRBJ2-3, with unresolved D. There are 15 residues in the CDR3. Germline V CDR1 and CDR2: DFQATT, SNEGSKA (reference sequence). The V end was cut by 3 bases, the J end by 3 bases, with 16 bases between. CDR3 bases: TGCAGTGCTAGCCCCCCGACCGTAGGTACAGATACGCAGTATTTT. Translated, it gives CSASPPTVGTDTQYF.

V gene TRBV6-5 combines with J gene TRBJ2-3; D is uncertain. Germline loops: CDR1 MNHEY, CDR2 SVGAGI. With 8 bases removed from V and 0 bases from J, the gap between germline ends came to 9 bases. The CDR3 has 13 residues. The CDR3: CASHRGSTDTQYF. CDR3 nucleotides: TGTGCCAGCCACCGAGGAAGCACAGATACGCAGTATTTT.

This clonotype was seen ten or more times. The chain uses TRBV13 and TRBJ2-3, with D unresolved. Trimming stripped 3 bases from V and 5 bases from J, with 9 bases between. CDR1 and CDR2 from the germline V gene are PRHDT and FYEKMQ (reference sequence). The CDR3 is made up of 13 amino acids. The CDR3 nucleotides are TGTGCCAGCAGCTTTTATTCCAAAGATACGCAGTATTTT. Amino acid sequence: CASSFYSKDTQYF.

This chain links TRBV5-6 with TRBJ2-3; D is uncertain. Trimming cost V 4 bases and J 4 bases, with 10 bases left between them. The CDR3 sequence is 13 residues long. CDR1 SGHDT and CDR2 YYEEEE come from the germline V gene. The CDR3 nucleotides are TGTGCCAGCAGCCTCAATTTCGCAGATACGCAGTATTTT. Translated, it gives CASSLNFADTQYF.